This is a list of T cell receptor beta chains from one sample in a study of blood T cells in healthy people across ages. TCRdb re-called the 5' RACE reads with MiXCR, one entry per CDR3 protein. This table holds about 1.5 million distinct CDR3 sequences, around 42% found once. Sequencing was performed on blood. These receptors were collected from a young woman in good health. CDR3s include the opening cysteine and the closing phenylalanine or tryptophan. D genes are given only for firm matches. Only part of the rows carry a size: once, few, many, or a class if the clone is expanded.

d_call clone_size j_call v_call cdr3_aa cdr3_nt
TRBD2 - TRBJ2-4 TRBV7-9 CASSPPSGGAGGNIQYF TGTGCCAGCAGCCCCCCTAGCGGGGGGGCTGGGGGAAACATTCAGTACTTC
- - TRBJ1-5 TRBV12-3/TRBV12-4 CASRTGGGQAQPQHF TGTGCCAGCAGAACCGGGGGGGGCCAAGCACAGCCCCAGCATTTT
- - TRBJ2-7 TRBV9 CASSPPGSSDYEQYF TGTGCCAGCAGCCCCCCCGGGTCCTCGGACTACGAGCAGTACTTC
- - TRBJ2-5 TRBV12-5 CASARLALQETQYF TGTGCTAGTGCCAGGCTAGCGCTACAAGAGACCCAGTACTTC
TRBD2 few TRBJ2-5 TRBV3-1 CASSLTAGGQETQYF TGTGCCAGCAGCCTCACAGCGGGAGGACAAGAGACCCAGTACTTC
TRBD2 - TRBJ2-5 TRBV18 CASSPSGGSLLGETQYF TGTGCCAGCTCACCGTCCGGCGGGAGCCTTCTTGGGGAGACCCAGTACTTC
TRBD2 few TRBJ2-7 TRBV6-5 CASSYSASGLTYEQYF TGTGCCAGCAGTTACTCGGCTAGCGGCCTAACCTACGAGCAGTACTTC
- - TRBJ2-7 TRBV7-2 CASSPWGGAYNEQYF TGTGCCAGCAGCCCCTGGGGCGGAGCTTACAATGAGCAGTACTTC
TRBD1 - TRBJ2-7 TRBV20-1 CSACRDSPILPYEQYF TGCAGTGCTTGCCGGGACAGTCCAATCCTTCCCTACGAGCAGTACTTC
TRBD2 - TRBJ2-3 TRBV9 CASSVRLAGVTGLTDTQYF TGTGCCAGCAGCGTACGTCTAGCGGGAGTTACGGGTCTCACAGATACGCAGTATTTT
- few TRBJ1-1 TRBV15 CATSRDRGTGTEAFF TGTGCCACCAGCAGAGATCGTGGGACGGGCACTGAAGCTTTCTTT
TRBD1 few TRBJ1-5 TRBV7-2 CASSARQGEHQPQHF TGTGCCAGCAGCGCCCGACAGGGGGAGCATCAGCCCCAGCATTTT
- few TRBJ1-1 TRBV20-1 CSARDLTNTEAFF TGCAGTGCTAGAGATCTCACGAACACTGAAGCTTTCTTT
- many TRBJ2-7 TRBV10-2 CASSEQASGEQYF TGCGCCAGCAGTGAGCAGGCCTCGGGCGAGCAGTACTTC
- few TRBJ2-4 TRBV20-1 CSARGDIAKNIQYF TGCAGTGCTAGGGGGGACATAGCCAAAAACATTCAGTACTTC
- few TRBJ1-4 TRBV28 CASSPAGQGRNEKLFF TGTGCCAGCAGCCCGGCCGGGCAGGGGAGAAATGAAAAACTGTTTTTT
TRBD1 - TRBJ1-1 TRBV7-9 CASSSGTGDGEAFF TGTGCCAGCAGCTCCGGGACAGGGGACGGCGAAGCTTTCTTT
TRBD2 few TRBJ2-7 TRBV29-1 CSVRTSGRAEQYF TGCAGCGTCCGGACTAGCGGGAGGGCCGAGCAGTACTTC
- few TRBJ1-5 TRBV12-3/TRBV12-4 CASRFTALQPQHF TGTGCCAGCAGATTCACCGCTCTTCAGCCCCAGCATTTT
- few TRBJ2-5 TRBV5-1 CASFQGTSPYQETQYF TGCGCCAGTTTTCAGGGAACTAGCCCGTACCAAGAGACCCAGTACTTC
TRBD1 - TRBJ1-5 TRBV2 CASSGTGGLEPQHF TGTGCCAGCAGTGGCACAGGGGGCTTGGAGCCCCAGCATTTT
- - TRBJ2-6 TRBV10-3 CAISDPPSGANVLTF TGTGCCATCAGTGACCCACCGTCGGGGGCCAACGTCCTGACTTTC
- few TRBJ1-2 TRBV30 CAWSVNLDYGYTF TGTGCCTGGAGTGTAAATTTGGACTACGGCTACACCTTC
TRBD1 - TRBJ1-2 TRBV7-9 CASSYGQGGYGYTF TGTGCCAGCAGCTACGGACAGGGAGGCTATGGCTACACCTTC
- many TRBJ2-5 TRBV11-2 CASSLVVGEQYF TGTGCCAGCAGCTTAGTCGTGGGTGAGCAGTACTTC
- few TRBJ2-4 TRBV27 CASSLAPDGYIQYF TGTGCCAGCAGTTTAGCCCCCGATGGGTACATTCAGTACTTC
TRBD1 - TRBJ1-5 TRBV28 CASSDLRTGFNQPQHF TGTGCCAGCAGTGACCTCCGGACAGGCTTCAATCAGCCCCAGCATTTT
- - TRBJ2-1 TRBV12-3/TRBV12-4 CASSLHLRVAEQFF TGTGCCAGCAGTTTACATTTGAGGGTAGCGGAGCAGTTCTTC
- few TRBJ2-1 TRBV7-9 CASTPPDYEQFF TGTGCCAGCACCCCCCCGGATTATGAGCAGTTCTTC
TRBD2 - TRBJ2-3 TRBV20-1 CSAITLAGVSDTQYF TGCAGTGCTATTACACTAGCGGGGGTTTCGGATACGCAGTATTTT
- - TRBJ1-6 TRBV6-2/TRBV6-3 CASSYLQGGSPLHF TGTGCCAGCAGTTATCTCCAGGGTGGATCACCCCTCCACTTT
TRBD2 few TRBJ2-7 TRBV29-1 CSVLAGGPPEQYF TGCAGCGTTCTAGCGGGGGGACCTCCCGAGCAGTACTTC